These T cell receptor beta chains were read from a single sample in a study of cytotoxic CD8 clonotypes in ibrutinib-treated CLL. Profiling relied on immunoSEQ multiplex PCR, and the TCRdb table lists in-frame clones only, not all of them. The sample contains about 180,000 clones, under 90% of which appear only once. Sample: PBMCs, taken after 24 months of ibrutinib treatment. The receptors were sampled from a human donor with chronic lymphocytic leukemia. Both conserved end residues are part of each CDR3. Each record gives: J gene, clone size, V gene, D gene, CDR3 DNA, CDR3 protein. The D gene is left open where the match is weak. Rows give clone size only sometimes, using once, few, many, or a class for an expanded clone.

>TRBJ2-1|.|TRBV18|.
TGTGCCAGCTCACCACAGGGGATTTCCTACAATGAGCAGTTCTTC
CASSPQGISYNEQFF
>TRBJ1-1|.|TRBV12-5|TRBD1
TGTGCTAGTGGGGTACAGGGGGCAACTGAAGCTTTCTTT
CASGVQGATEAFF
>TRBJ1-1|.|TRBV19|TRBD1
TGTGCCAGTAGTCCCCAGGACAGGAGGCGCACTGAAGCTTTCTTT
CASSPQDRRRTEAFF
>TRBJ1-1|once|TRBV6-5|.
TGTGCCAGCAGATCCACCCTATGGGGGAACACTGAAGCTTTCTTT
CASRSTLWGNTEAFF
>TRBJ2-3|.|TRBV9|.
TGTGCCAGCAGCGTGGGGGGGCTGTCTGATACGCAGTATTTT
CASSVGGLSDTQYF
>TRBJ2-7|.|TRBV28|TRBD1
TGTGCCAGCAGCACAGGGGGCCTCTACGAGCAGTACTTC
CASSTGGLYEQYF
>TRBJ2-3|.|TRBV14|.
TGTGCCAGCAGCCAAGAAGACAGCTCAACGCAGTATTTT
CASSQEDSSTQYF
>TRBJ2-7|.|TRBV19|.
TGTGCCAGTACGGGGGACACCTGGGGGGAGCAGTACTTC
CASTGDTWGEQYF
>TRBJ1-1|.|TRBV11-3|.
TGTGCCAGCAGCTTCCGACTGGACACTGAAGCTTTCTTT
CASSFRLDTEAFF
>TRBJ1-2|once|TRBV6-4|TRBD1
TGTGCCAGCAGTGACCGGACAGGGGGCAACTATGGCTACACCTTC
CASSDRTGGNYGYTF
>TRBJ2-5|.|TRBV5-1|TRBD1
TGCGCCAGCAGCTTGACCCCAGGGGGCTGGGAGACCCAGTACTTC
CASSLTPGGWETQYF
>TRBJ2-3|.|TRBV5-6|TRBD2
TGTGCCAGCAGCTTTGGACCAAGCGGGGGGCCCAGCGATACGCAGTATTTT
CASSFGPSGGPSDTQYF
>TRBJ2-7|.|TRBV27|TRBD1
TGTGCCAGCAGTTTATTACGGGACAGGGGTCCCTACGAGCAGTACTTC
CASSLLRDRGPYEQYF
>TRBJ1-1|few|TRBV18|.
TGTGCCAGCTCTTCTACCTCTCGCAGGAACACTGAAGCTTTCTTT
CASSSTSRRNTEAFF
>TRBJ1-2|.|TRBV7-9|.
TGTGCCAGCAGCTTAGCAGGTCGGGGTGTCGACTATGGCTACACCTTC
CASSLAGRGVDYGYTF
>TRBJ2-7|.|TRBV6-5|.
TGTGCCAGCCGTCGGGGGCGGAACTACGAGCAGTACTTC
CASRRGRNYEQYF
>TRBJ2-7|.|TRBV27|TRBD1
TGTGCCAGCAGTCCCGGGACAGGGGGTGAATACGAGCAGTACTTC
CASSPGTGGEYEQYF
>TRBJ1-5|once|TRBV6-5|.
TGTGCCAGCACCAACCAGGGGAGTATACAGCCCCAGCATTTT
CASTNQGSIQPQHF
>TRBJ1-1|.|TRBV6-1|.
TGTGCCAGCAGTTGGGGACTGAACACTGAAGCTTTCTTT
CASSWGLNTEAFF
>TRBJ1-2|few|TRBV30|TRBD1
TGTGCCTGGGGACCACAGGGGTACGGCTACACCTTC
CAWGPQGYGYTF
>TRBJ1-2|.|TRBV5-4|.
TGTGCCAGCACTTCCGGAACCCGGGGCTACACCTTC
CASTSGTRGYTF
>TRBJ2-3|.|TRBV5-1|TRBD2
TGCGCCAGCAGCTTAGAGCGGGGGGCCACAGATACGCAGTATTTT
CASSLERGATDTQYF
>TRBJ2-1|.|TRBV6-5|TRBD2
TGTGCCACCCACCTAGCGGATAGCTCCTACAATGAGCAGTTCTTC
CATHLADSSYNEQFF
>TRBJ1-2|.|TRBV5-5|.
TGTGCCAGCAGCTTGTCACTCTGGGGCGACTATGGCTACACCTTC
CASSLSLWGDYGYTF
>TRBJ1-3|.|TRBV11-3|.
TGTGCCAGCAGGGGAGAAGGAAACACCATATATTTT
CASRGEGNTIYF
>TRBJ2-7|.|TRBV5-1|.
TGCGCCAGCAGCTTGGGCAGGGGTAGCGAGCAGTACTTC
CASSLGRGSEQYF
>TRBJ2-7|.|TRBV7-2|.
TGTGCCAGCAGCTTAGAACCGGGGCGGGCGTACGAGCAGTACTTC
CASSLEPGRAYEQYF
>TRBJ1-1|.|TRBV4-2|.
TGTGCCAGCAGCCTCGGCGACACTGAAGCTTTCTTT
CASSLGDTEAFF
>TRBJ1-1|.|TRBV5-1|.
TGCGCCAGCAGCTTGTCGGTCAGTATGCAAACTGAAGCTTTCTTT
CASSLSVSMQTEAFF
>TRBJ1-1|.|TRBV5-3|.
TGTGCCAGAAGCTTATCTAATCGAGCCACAACTCCCGACGGAGCTTTCTTT
CARSLSNRATTPDGAFF
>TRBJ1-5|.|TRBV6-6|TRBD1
TGTGCCAGCAGTTACGGGGGACAGGGAGGTCAGCCCCAGCATTTT
CASSYGGQGGQPQHF
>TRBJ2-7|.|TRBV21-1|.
TGTGCCAGCAGCAAAGATCGGGGCGAAGACGAGCAGTACTTC
CASSKDRGEDEQYF
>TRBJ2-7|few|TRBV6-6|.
TGTGCCACCTCGGACTTAGGCTACGAGCAGTACTTC
CATSDLGYEQYF
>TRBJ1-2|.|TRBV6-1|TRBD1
TGTGCCAGCAGAGAACCCGGGACAGGGACGGATGGCTACACCTTC
CASREPGTGTDGYTF
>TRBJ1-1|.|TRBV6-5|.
TGTGCCAGCAGTTACAGGCAGGGCCTGAACACTGAAGCTTTCTTT
CASSYRQGLNTEAFF
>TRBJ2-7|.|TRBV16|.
TGTGCCAGCAGCCTAAACAGGGTCGGCGAGCAGTACTTC
CASSLNRVGEQYF
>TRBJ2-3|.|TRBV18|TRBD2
TGTGCCAGCTCACCGGCAAGCGGGAGGGGTGTAGATACGCAGTATTTT
CASSPASGRGVDTQYF
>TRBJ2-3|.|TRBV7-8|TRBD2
TGTGCCAGCAGCAGAAGCGGGGACACAGATACGCAGTATTTT
CASSRSGDTDTQYF
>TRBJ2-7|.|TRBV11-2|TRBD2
TGTGCCAGCGGTTCCACTAGCGGGAGCTACGAGCAGTACTTC
CASGSTSGSYEQYF
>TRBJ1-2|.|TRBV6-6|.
TGTGCCAGCAGTGAGCGGATGGATGGCTACACCTTC
CASSERMDGYTF
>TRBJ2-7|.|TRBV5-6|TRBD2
TGTGCCAGCAGCAAGAAAACTAGCGGGTTATCCTACGAGCAGTACTTC
CASSKKTSGLSYEQYF